This T cell receptor beta chain was sequenced during a study of vaccination effects on CD4 cells after COVID-19. As regards this clone: Its cognate antigen is unknown.

Clones were sequenced by immunoSEQ multiplex PCR, and TCRdb holds only the in-frame ones, with some missing. The sample lists some 30,000 clones, around two thirds seen once, with around 3.8% in the top ten. Per germline, CDR1 SQVTM and CDR2 ANQGSEA. The CDR3 is 13 amino acids. Trimming shortened V by 2 bases and J by 1 base, and 8 bases separated the two germline ends. Researchers isolated CD4+ T cells once roughly nine days of culture had elapsed. People in the vaccine group had not been infected with SARS-CoV-2 before, and their nucleocapsid antibodies were negative. Study-level results: Marked clonal contraction was seen late after vaccination (in both infection- and vaccine-induced clones).

The source is a human donor who received a COVID-19 vaccine. The genes are TRBV29-1 and TRBJ1-1, with D possibly being TRBD1 (5 bases). Source: CD4+ T cells from PBMCs cultured without peptide, taken before COVID-19 vaccination. CDR3 in amino acids: CSVEHRRNTEAFF. Written as DNA, the CDR3 is TGCAGCGTTGAACACAGGCGGAACACTGAAGCTTTCTTT.